This T cell receptor (beta chain) was recorded in a study of cytomegalovirus exposure and HLA in healthy donors (dated by TCRdb to 2015 to 2018). In the study overall: An earlier analysis of roughly 630 of the donors reported 250 to 300 Gb of sequence data and roughly 110 million unique TCR beta sequences from 190 million or so T cells. About 280 gigabases of sequencing data and tens of millions of unique TCR sequences were included in an early release covering roughly 700 HLA-typed donors. The genetic ancestry cluster associated with self-reported Caucasian donors included 81% of the 350 to 500 genotyped donors. The study aimed to test whether signatures of past pathogen exposure could be identified by cataloging public T cell receptors. The study profiled the T cell repertoires of hundreds of subjects by immunosequencing and related them to cytomegalovirus serostatus. Besides the first cohort of some 670 subjects, a separate validation cohort made up of 90 to 150 different subjects was used. To predict cytomegalovirus infection status, the study brought together high-throughput TCR immunosequencing, statistical association of individual TCRs with disease status, and machine learning. A later analysis re-examined previously published TCR beta repertoires from hundreds of donors and added high-resolution HLA genotyping to investigate patterns of TCR occurrence. The later analysis used no new phenotypic data to find candidate immune exposures, relying instead on TCR beta sequences and their occurrence across donors. An earlier analysis of around 580 of the donors used high-throughput TCR beta sequencing to judge whether each TCR beta V gene segment behaved as functional or pseudogenic. Donor age, sex, ethnicity and CMV serostatus were compiled together with the repertoire data. A later genetic analysis took genome-wide SNP genotypes for about 55% of the roughly 670 donors and used that subset as a discovery cohort. Every repertoire in the discovery cohort had been generated on one and the same sequencing platform. HLA typing included class I and class II loci at four-digit resolution. The number of typed donors differed by locus: about 620-640 for A, B, C, DRB1 and DQB1; some 540 for DQA1; approximately 600 for DPA1; and 450 to 480 for DPB1. Roughly five DR-DQ haplotypes were treated as single units for association and clustering because of strong linkage in the cohort. Among some 400 genotyped donors of the cohort, an average of roughly 230,000 unique TCR beta nucleotide sequences was sequenced per donor, of which approximately 19% were non-productive.

Here is what the overall study found, with its caveats: This cohort had only TCR beta chains sequenced, and the lack of alpha or paired-chain data limited which features could be detected. According to the authors, the approach could potentially be generalized to other disease states and immunological phenotypes. Linkage disequilibrium might explain the correlated functional status among segregating V segments, but an unknown experimental factor could not be excluded. Because counts were too low, more than 15 rarely observed V segments, including chromosome 9 orphons, were left out of the earlier analysis of some 640 of the donors. In both the original and validation cohorts, the classifier was reported to diagnose cytomegalovirus status with high specificity and sensitivity. A further reported finding was that TCR beta sequences accurately predicted the HLA-A and HLA-B alleles for most subjects in the first cohort. A later analysis found that HLA-associated TCR beta chains were more clonally expanded and had lower generation probabilities than equally common non-associated chains. A group of highly shared sequence variants was considered likely to be a technical artifact of the sequencing pipeline. Across donors, most TCR sequences were observed very rarely, whereas some public TCRs were present in many individuals. A later genetic analysis reported fewer N-insertions in productive TCRs among donors in an Asian-associated ancestry cluster than the roughly 700-donor mean. Roughly uniform sequencing depth across donors was assumed in presence/absence analyses, although this assumption may not hold. According to a later analysis, most CMV-associated TCR beta chains appeared to be HLA-restricted, and the HLA associations seemed to be driven largely by CMV exposure. Broadly in line with IMGT annotations, most TCR beta V segments showed up in productive rearrangements about 87% or about 30% of the time in an earlier analysis of around 600 of the donors. Because some donors lacked HLA typing at each locus, the association tests relied only on the typed subset. In a later analysis, over 15,000 TCR beta sequences were associated with specific HLA alleles at a false discovery rate of 0.05. An association between a missense DCLRE1C variant and V-gene and J-gene trimming of TCR beta chains was found in a later genetic analysis and replicated in an independent cohort. A later analysis reported that several top co-occurrence clusters appeared linked to parvovirus B19, influenza, CMV and Epstein-Barr virus. Assigning TCR associations to individual alleles was difficult when HLA alleles, especially DR and DQ, strongly co-occurred. A later analysis found that TCR association rates varied across HLA loci, with DRB1 alleles showing the most associated TCRs and HLA-C alleles the fewest. Three of the identified cytomegalovirus-associated TCR beta chains were confirmed in vitro to be specific for cytomegalovirus antigens. Some IMGT-functional V segments, including TRBV6-2 and TRBV6-3, could not be distinguished by the 87-base-pair reads and were therefore excluded. Immune exposure information for the cohort was limited to CMV serostatus. In the study, around 160 TCR beta chains were listed as associated with cytomegalovirus.

With regard to this clone: No antigen is known for it. No much larger clone exists at a distance of one base, and base qualities are not known.

Libraries came from the immunoSEQ multiplex PCR assay. The multiplex PCR relied on a mix of 60 forward primers for TCR Vbeta segments and 13 reverse primers for TCR Jbeta segments. Amplification of the CDR3 region of rearranged TCR beta genes was performed with a multiplex PCR assay on genomic DNA. Amplified TCR beta libraries were sequenced as 87-base-pair reads on the Illumina HiSeq System. Per the source publication's procedure: A later analysis counted approximately 76 million unique TCR beta chains across the 600 to 850 repertoires, and roughly 10 million of these chains were shared by at least two donors. To remove PCR and sequencing errors, raw reads were error-corrected and collapsed into unique sequences using a nearest-neighbor algorithm that merged closely related sequences. Alignment of CDR3 sequences to IMGT reference sequences was used to assign V, D and J gene segments. For a sequence to be retained, a match of at least six nucleotides to both a V gene segment and a J gene segment was required. Rearrangements were called productive when the CDR3 lacked stop codons and stayed in frame with V and J; all others were non-productive. CDR3 was defined according to IMGT convention as the region running from the second conserved V-encoded cysteine to the conserved J-encoded phenylalanine. In an earlier analysis of approximately 590 of the donors, sequences lacking an unambiguous match to a single V gene segment were excluded. An earlier analysis of under 750 of the donors called V segments functional above 56.7% productive rearrangements and segregating when the between-donor standard deviation exceeded 5%. To diagnose cytomegalovirus status from the catalog of TCR beta chain sequences, a statistical classification framework was built. A later analysis assigned V and J genes by comparing TCR nucleotide sequences with IMGT/GENE-DB human TR gene sequences. The TCRdist pipeline was used in a later analysis to assign CDR3 sequences and most-parsimonious VDJ recombination scenarios. In a later analysis, each TCR beta chain was defined by its CDR3 amino acid sequence together with its V-gene family, and reads lacking a unique V-gene family were excluded. A later analysis removed 550 to 700 highly shared, low-generation-probability nucleotide sequences to deal with suspected cross-contamination and a sequencing artifact. A later analysis calculated a clonal expansion index for each public chain from normalized within-repertoire ranks of inferred template counts. In a later analysis, generation probabilities were computed using a VDJ recombination model fitted to out-of-frame rearrangements, and the results were checked against IGoR. In a later analysis, hypergeometric tests were used to score TCR-TCR, TCR-HLA and TCR-CMV co-occurrence, with a repertoire-size bias correction applied to TCR pairs. A later analysis estimated false discovery rates by permuting HLA or CMV assignments 20 times. In a later analysis, co-occurring TCRs were grouped using DBSCAN, and TCRdist sequence similarity was added for clustering within HLA-allele-positive subsets. Repertoires with fewer than 30,000 or more than 120,000 public chains were left out of co-occurrence clustering, as were about 5 repertoires with anomalous nucleotide sharing. TCRdb's version of the immuneACCESS table is confined to in-frame rearrangements and falls short of the full clone set. An unresolved V gene accounts for under half of the shortfall where checked; the remainder is of unknown origin. V and J calls and clone size follow that table, whereas D and trimming were derived from the DNA. Present in this sample are 130,000 to 150,000 clones, around four fifths of which were seen just once. Together, the top ten hold approximately 9.7% of the sample.

The CDR3, from cysteine to phenylalanine, totals 15 residues. The only DNA kept is the CDR3, 45 bases in frame from the first base. The V end loses 7 bases and the J end loses 6 bases, and a stretch of 22 bases separates them. From the germline V gene, CDR1 is SGHRS and CDR2 is YFSETQ. The cohort consisted of approximately 670 healthy bone marrow donors. All cohort members were sampled while nominally healthy, although unrecorded immune exposures were likely present. The donor tested CMV seropositive, placing the donor among the approximately 290 seropositive members of the cohort. A peripheral blood sample was provided by each donor, and peripheral blood mononuclear cells were used for TCR beta sequencing. Genomic DNA was extracted from the blood cell samples with the Qiagen DNeasy Blood Extraction Kit.

This sequence originates from an older woman in good health and CMV-seropositive. Sequenced input: PBMCs. The receptor chain draws on TRBV5-1 and TRBJ1-1, with no D gene named confidently. CDR3 protein: CASSPESQRFAEAFF. The DNA reads as follows: TGCGCCAGCTCACCTGAGAGCCAGCGTTTTGCTGAAGCTTTCTTT.